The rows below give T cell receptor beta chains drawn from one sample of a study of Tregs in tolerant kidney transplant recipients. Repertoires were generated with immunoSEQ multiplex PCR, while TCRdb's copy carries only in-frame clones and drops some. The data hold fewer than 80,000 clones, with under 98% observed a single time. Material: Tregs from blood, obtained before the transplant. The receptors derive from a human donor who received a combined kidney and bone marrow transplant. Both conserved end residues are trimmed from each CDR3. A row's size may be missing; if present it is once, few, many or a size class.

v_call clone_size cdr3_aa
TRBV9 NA ASSVGGGSTDTQY
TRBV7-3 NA ASSSPDRRHYNEQF
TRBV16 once ASSGTLAVGLYNEQF
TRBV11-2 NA ASSARTGNQPQH
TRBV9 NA ASSRGDRVNTEAF
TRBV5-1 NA ASSLDGLAGPNIQY
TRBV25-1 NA ATAKTGLDEKLF
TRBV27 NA ASSFRQGGEAF
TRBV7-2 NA ASSLGWQVKYEQY
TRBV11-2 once ASSLGQGENYEQY
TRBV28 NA ASSFPAEGNYGYT
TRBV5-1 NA ASSPGTGNRKLF
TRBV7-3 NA ASSSGLAVRDEQF
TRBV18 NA ASSPTDGTSGKQF
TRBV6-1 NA ASSRQGKNTEAF
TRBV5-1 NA ASSLRGRGELF
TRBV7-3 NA ASSTPFRGGNSDTQY
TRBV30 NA AWSDAVGGSSYNSPLH
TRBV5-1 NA ASSLAPTSGRPLYNEQF
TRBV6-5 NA ASARQGARSQY
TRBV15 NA ATDGFETGAGANVLT